The 18 T cell receptor beta chains presented below share a single source sample, sequenced in a study of blood T cell repertoires in COVID-19 (dated by TCRdb to the early 2020s). The receptor library was made with the immunoSEQ multiplex PCR assay. This is the immuneACCESS table as TCRdb keeps it, with only in-frame sequences that have V and J called. A part of the clones is gone; compared with another copy, unresolved V genes explain less than half, and the rest is unexplained. This sample gives 150,000 to 200,000 clones in total; about 81% of them show up just once. The ten largest clones capture approximately 15% of the sample. Sequencing input: peripheral blood. The receptors were gathered from a man under 40 with active or convalescent COVID-19.

The chain recombines TRBV14 with TRBJ2-3, with 12 bases lining up with TRBD2. This CDR3 contains 15 residues. The germline gives CDR1 SGHDN, CDR2 FVKESK. V dropped 2 bases and J dropped 7; count of bases not matched to a gene: 4. The CDR3 region is CASSQLAGGTYTQYF. Here the CDR3 DNA reads TGTGCCAGCAGCCAACTAGCGGGGGGGACGTATACGCAGTATTTT. The whole variable domain, remainder taken from reference TRBV14 and TRBJ2-3, is EAGVTQFPSHSVIEKGQTVTLRCDPISGHDNLYWYRRVMGKEIKFLLHFVKESKQDESGMPNNRFLAERTGGTYSTLKVQPAELEDSGVYFCASSQLAGGTYTQYFGPGTRLTVL.

This chain links TRBV19 with TRBJ2-2, with 10 bases identical to TRBD1. V gave up 4 bases and J gave up 7 bases; unmatched junction bases: 3. CDR3 size: 14 residues. From germline, CDR1 is LNHDA and CDR2 SQIVND (reference sequence). CDR3 residues: CASSRQGAIGELFF. The CDR3 DNA reads as TGTGCCAGTAGTAGACAGGGGGCGATCGGGGAGCTGTTTTTT.

This clone has a single count. V gene TRBV7-2 combines with J gene TRBJ1-5; D is possibly TRBD1 (6 bases). Germline CDR1 and CDR2: SGHTA and FQGNSA. Trimming removed 5 bases from V and 4 bases from J, with 21 bases in between. The CDR3 covers 17 residues. CDR3 in amino acids: CASSRKYWTDGNQPQHF. CDR3 in DNA: TGTGCCAGCAGCCGGAAATACTGGACAGATGGGAATCAGCCCCAGCATTTT.

This rearrangement joins TRBV20-1 to TRBJ2-7; maybe TRBD2 (6 bases). In germline, CDR1 is DFQATT, CDR2 SNEGSKA (reference sequence). This CDR3 comprises 12 residues. Deletions cut 3 bases from V and 4 bases from J, with 10 bases between. CDR3 coding DNA: TGCAGTGCTAGTTCTAGCGAGTACGAGCAGTACTTC. This encodes CSASSSEYEQYF.

V and J are TRBV19 and TRBJ2-6, with 8 bases identical to TRBD1. J was trimmed by 0 bases and V by 8 bases; bases with no gene match: 9. The CDR3 contains 17 residues. The germline gives CDR1 LNHDA, CDR2 SQIVND (reference sequence). DNA for the CDR3: TGTGCCAGTTCGGTGAGGACAGGGAGCTCTGGGGCCAACGTCCTGACTTTC. It yields the protein CASSVRTGSSGANVLTF.

The J gene is TRBJ1-1, the V gene TRBV6-5; weak D call: TRBD1 (5 bases). Per the germline V gene, CDR1 is MNHEY and CDR2 is SVGAGI. This CDR3 spans 15 amino acids. V dropped 5 bases and J dropped 1 base, with 14 bases sitting between them. The chain's CDR3 is CASSKSGGQNTEAFF. DNA for the CDR3: TGTGCCAGCAGTAAATCTGGCGGACAGAACACTGAAGCTTTCTTT.

This clone was detected only a few times. The CDR3 DNA follows: TGTGCCAGCAGCGACGACAGGGCCTATGGCTACACCTTC. This gives the protein CASSDDRAYGYTF. This chain connects TRBV27 to TRBJ1-2; 7 bases align to TRBD1. CDR1 and CDR2 from the germline V gene are MNHEY and SMNVEV (reference sequence). The ends lost 6 bases at V and 4 bases at J; junction bases unmatched: 5. There are 13 residues in the CDR3.

The chain couples TRBV6-5 to TRBJ1-3; D unclear. The CDR3 has 14 amino acids. CDR1 MNHEY and CDR2 SVGAGI come from the germline V gene. The V and J ends lost 2 bases and 0 bases respectively, with 5 bases between them. The CDR3, as DNA: TGTGCCAGCAGTTACCACGGCTCTGGAAACACCATATATTTT. Translation: CASSYHGSGNTIYF.

The chain couples TRBV14 to TRBJ2-7, with 9 nucleotides matching TRBD2. Germline V gene sequence: CDR1 SGHDN, CDR2 FVKESK. The V gene end was trimmed by 0 bases and the J gene end by 3 bases; junction bases not matched to a gene: 6. The CDR3 loop spans 16 amino acids. In DNA form, the CDR3 reads TGTGCCAGCAGCCAAGATCGACTAGCGGAATACTACGAGCAGTACGTC. Its translation: CASSQDRLAEYYEQYV.

J is TRBJ2-2 and V is TRBV6-5; TRBD2 agrees at 11 bases. Losses at the gene ends were 2 bases for V and 4 bases for J; bases not matched to a gene: 0. Germline CDR1 MNHEY, CDR2 SVGAGI. The CDR3 is made up of 15 amino acids. The CDR3 sequence: CASSYGLAGTGELFF. The CDR3 nucleotides read TGTGCCAGCAGTTACGGACTAGCGGGCACCGGGGAGCTGTTTTTT.

V usage is TRBV2 and J usage is TRBJ2-5; 8 bases are shared with TRBD1. The germline CDR1 and CDR2 sequences are SNHLY and FYNNEI. Trimming at V came to 11 bases and at J to 3 bases, leaving 5 bases not matched to a gene. CDR3 length: 12 residues. The CDR3, as DNA: TGTGCCGGGGGACAGGTGGAAGAGACCCAGTACTTC. This codes for CAGGQVEETQYF. Full variable domain (outside the CDR3, taken from reference TRBV2 and TRBJ2-5): EPEVTQTPSHQVTQMGQEVILRCVPISNHLYFYWYRQILGQKVEFLVSFYNNEISEKSEIFDDQFSVERPDGSNFTLKIRSTKLEDSAMYFCAGGQVEETQYFGPGTRLLVL.

CDR3 DNA sequence: TGTGCCAGCAGTTTACTAGCGGGTGGGTTCTCCTACGAGCAGTACTTC. Translating gives CASSLLAGGFSYEQYF. This rearrangement joins TRBV28 to TRBJ2-7; 8 nucleotides align to TRBD2. The V segment lost 2 bases and the J segment 0 bases; nucleotides outside the gene matches: 6. Per germline, CDR1 MDHEN and CDR2 SYDVKM. There are 16 residues in the CDR3.

The chain carries TRBV4-1 and TRBJ1-5; D call uncertain. The V end was cut by 1 base, the J end by 2 bases, with 9 bases between. This CDR3 has 15 residues. Germline-derived CDR1 and CDR2 are MGHRA and YSYEKL. The CDR3 loop is CASSQAGDGNQPQHF. CDR3 DNA: TGCGCCAGCAGCCAAGCCGGGGATGGCAATCAGCCCCAGCATTTT.

V usage is TRBV7-2 and J usage is TRBJ2-7, with 7 nucleotides matching TRBD1. V shed 5 bases, J shed 2 bases, and the junction held 9 bases outside the gene matches. The length of the CDR3 is 15 residues. The V gene's germline CDR1 is SGHTA and CDR2 FQGNSA. In DNA form, the CDR3 reads TGTGCCAGCAGCCCGCCCAACAGGGGACCCTACGAGCAGTACTTC. Its protein product is CASSPPNRGPYEQYF.

The J gene is TRBJ1-2, the V gene TRBV9; the D is unclear. Germline V gene lookup returns CDR1 SGDLS and CDR2 YYNGEE. The CDR3 sequence is 13 residues long. Trimming left V 0 bases short and J 5 bases short, with 8 bases between. CDR3 amino acids: CASSVASEYGYTF. In DNA form, the CDR3 reads TGTGCCAGCAGCGTAGCCTCAGAATATGGCTACACCTTC.

The V and J genes are TRBV6-2 or TRBV6-3 and TRBJ1-2; no definite D call. Germline loops: CDR1 MNHEY, CDR2 SVGEGT. CDR3 size: 16 residues. V lost 2 bases to trimming and J lost 3 bases, with 16 bases between them. CDR3 nucleotides: TGTGCCAGCAGTTACCCCGGAGGCCGGACGTACTATGGCTACACCTTC. Residues: CASSYPGGRTYYGYTF.

The chain links TRBV28 to TRBJ1-4; TRBD1 matches 7 bases. The length of the CDR3 is 14 residues. The V and J ends lost 3 bases and 8 bases, in that order; junction bases with no gene match: 6. Germline CDR1 MDHEN, CDR2 SYDVKM. The CDR3 region has the DNA TGTGCCAGCAGTTTTACAGGGGAGAGGGAAAAACTGTTTTTT. As protein: CASSFTGEREKLFF.

V usage is TRBV6-6 and J usage is TRBJ1-4; D possibly corresponds to TRBD1 (5 bases). V was trimmed by 7 bases and J by 3 bases, leaving 15 bases between them. Germline CDR1 is MNHNY and CDR2 is SVGAGI (reference sequence). The CDR3 sequence is 15 residues long. CDR3 nucleotides: TGTGCCAGCAACTTACCAGGGCGCGCTAATGAAAAACTGTTTTTT. Its protein is CASNLPGRANEKLFF.